This T cell receptor (beta chain) was recorded in a study of OX40 agonist ivuxolimab in advanced cancers. Study outcomes and limitations: Low clonal expansion, among the lowest seen, marked partial responders at 0.1-3.0 mg/kg.

The table came from immunoSEQ multiplex PCR; TCRdb's copy has only in-frame clones and leaves some out. There are 96,000 or so clones in the sample; roughly four fifths occur only once, and around 5.5% lies in the top ten. With respect to this clone: Antigen unknown.

The CDR3 sequence is 15 residues long. The V and J ends lost 5 bases and 6 bases, in that order; junction bases with no gene match: 11. CDR1 is SGHTA and CDR2 is FQGNSA in the germline V gene. Blood samples were obtained at baseline, cycle 4 day 1, and cycle 7 day 1. The TCR originated in an adult with an advanced solid tumor such as melanoma, head and neck, liver or kidney cancer. The specimen was CD4+ or CD8+ T cells sorted from blood, collected in a trial of the OX40 agonist ivuxolimab. The chain employs TRBV7-2 and TRBJ1-2; 8 positions match TRBD1. CDR3 coding DNA: TGTGCCAGCAGCCCGATCTACAGGGACAGGAATGGCTACACCTTC. Residues: CASSPIYRDRNGYTF.